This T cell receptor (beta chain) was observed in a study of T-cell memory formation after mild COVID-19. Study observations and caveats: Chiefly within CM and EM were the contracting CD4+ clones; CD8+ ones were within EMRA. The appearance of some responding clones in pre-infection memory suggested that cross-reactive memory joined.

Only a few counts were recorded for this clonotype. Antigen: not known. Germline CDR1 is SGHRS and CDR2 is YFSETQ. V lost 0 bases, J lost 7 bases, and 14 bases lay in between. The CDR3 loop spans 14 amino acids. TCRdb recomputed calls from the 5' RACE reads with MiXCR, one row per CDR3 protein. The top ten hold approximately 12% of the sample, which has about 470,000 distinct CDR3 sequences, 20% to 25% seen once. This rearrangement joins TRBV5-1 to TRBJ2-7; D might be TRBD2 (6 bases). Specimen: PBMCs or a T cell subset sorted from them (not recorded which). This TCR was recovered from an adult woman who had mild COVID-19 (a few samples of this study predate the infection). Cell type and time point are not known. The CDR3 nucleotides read TGCGCCAGCAGCTTGGACACTAGCCTGGGGGAGCAGTACTTC. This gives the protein CASSLDTSLGEQYF.